The 9 T cell receptor beta chains below were found in one sample sequenced in a study of Graves' ophthalmopathy and Graves' hyperthyroidism. RNA served as the template for amplifying TCR beta CDR3 regions. Investigators did first-round RT-PCR with HTBI primers, then second-round multiplex PCR. Via MiXCR, TCRdb re-called the multiplex PCR reads, giving one row per CDR3 protein. The data contain a few hundred thousand distinct CDR3 sequences, 15% to 20% of them seen just once; the ten biggest clones take up 2.4%. Sequenced input: peripheral blood. Receptor source: an adult woman with stable Graves' hyperthyroidism.

This clonotype was picked up a small number of times. The V gene is TRBV18, the J gene TRBJ1-2, with TRBD1 matching over 9 bases. In germline, CDR1 is KGHSH, CDR2 LQKENI. The ends lost 5 bases at V and 6 bases at J; junction bases unmatched: 7. CDR3 length: 14 amino acids. The CDR3 DNA reads TGTGCCAGCTCAGCCGAGGGACAGGGTGATGGCTACACCTTC. Residues: CASSAEGQGDGYTF.

This clonotype was seen a handful of times. V usage is TRBV16 and J usage is TRBJ1-6; 9 bases match TRBD1. V lost 5 bases and J lost 7; bases outside the gene matches: 6. The germline V gene has CDR1 KGHSY and CDR2 FQNENV. The CDR3 is 15 amino acids. Written as DNA, the CDR3 is TGTGCCAGCAGCACGGGACAGGGTGAGAATTCACCCCTCCACTTT. This encodes CASSTGQGENSPLHF.

This clonotype has ten or more counts. This may arise from a read error, as a much more abundant clone is one base away. The chain is built from TRBV7-3 and TRBJ1-1; D is possibly TRBD1 (6 bases). From germline, CDR1 is SGHTA and CDR2 FQGTGA. The CDR3 covers 13 residues. V was shortened by 5 bases and J by 3 bases, with 10 bases between the two germline ends. The CDR3 reads CASSEYRDTEAFF. The CDR3, as DNA: TGTGCCAGCAGCGAATACAGGGACACTGAAGCTTTCTTT.

Ten or more counts support this clonotype. The rearrangement joins TRBV6-1 to TRBJ1-1; D might be TRBD1 (5 bases). The CDR3 contains 14 residues. Deletions cut 4 bases from V and 6 bases from J, with 15 bases between. The germline V gene has CDR1 MNHNS and CDR2 SASEGT. CDR3 protein: CASSGPGRGAEAFF. The CDR3 nucleotides read TGTGCCAGCAGTGGACCGGGACGGGGGGCTGAAGCTTTCTTT.

This clonotype was detected ten times or more. The chain carries TRBV6-2 or TRBV6-3 and TRBJ2-7; 13 nucleotides align to TRBD2. The V and J ends lost 8 bases and 6 bases, in that order; junction bases with no gene match: 4. CDR3 size: 13 residues. Germline loops: CDR1 MNHEY, CDR2 SVGEGT. CDR3: CASALAGGGEQYF. CDR3 nucleotides: TGTGCCAGCGCACTAGCGGGAGGGGGCGAGCAGTACTTC.

Only one count was recorded for this clonotype. The genes are TRBV29-1 and TRBJ2-5; 9 bases fit TRBD2. The CDR3 runs 14 residues. J gave up 5 bases and V 4 bases, and 8 bases lay outside the gene matches. Per germline, CDR1 SQVTM and CDR2 ANQGSEA. This chain's CDR3 is CSVGPSGAYETQYF. Here the CDR3 DNA reads TGCAGCGTTGGGCCTAGCGGGGCGTACGAGACCCAGTACTTC.

This clonotype has at least ten counts. This chain connects TRBV12-5 to TRBJ2-2; no reliable D call. V lost 0 bases, J lost 2 bases, and 10 bases lay in between. CDR1 and CDR2 from the germline V gene are LGHNT and FRNRAP. The CDR3 has 16 residues. The DNA for the CDR3 is TGTGCTAGTGGTTTGGTAGTAGGGCCCAACACCGGGGAGCTGTTTTTT. Protein: CASGLVVGPNTGELFF.

This clonotype was counted ten times or more. The J gene is TRBJ2-4, the V gene TRBV28; D is unclear. The CDR3 consists of 15 residues. The germline V and J ends were trimmed by 5 bases and 5 bases, with 16 bases remaining between them. CDR1 and CDR2 (germline): MDHEN, SYDVKM. The CDR3 DNA reads as TGTGCCAGCAGTCGAAACCTACACACGGAAAACATTCAGTACTTC. Protein sequence: CASSRNLHTENIQYF.

This clonotype has ten or more counts. The chain couples TRBV6-2 or TRBV6-3 to TRBJ1-1; unclear D gene. From germline, CDR1 is MNHEY and CDR2 SVGEGT. The CDR3 has 12 amino acids. Deletions cut 0 bases from V and 8 bases from J, with 7 bases between. The CDR3 sequence: CASSYSRGEAFF. The CDR3 region has the DNA TGTGCCAGCAGTTACTCCAGAGGCGAAGCTTTCTTT.